This is a list of T cell receptor beta chains from one sample in a study of regulatory T cells in long-lasting Graves disease. TCRdb re-derived calls from the multiplex PCR reads in MiXCR, one entry per CDR3 protein. The repertoire holds some 490,000 distinct CDR3 sequences, with about 12% as singletons. The same data also went into a second study, on T cells in Graves' hyperthyroidism and ophthalmopathy.

Sequences were derived from peripheral blood mononuclear cells (PBMCs), sampled at new diagnosis, from a patient treated with antithyroid drugs. The receptors were gathered from a woman between 25 and 40 years old with Graves disease. Each CDR3 is given without its conserved first and last residue. Rows may omit the clone size; those that give it use once, few, many or a size class.

SVASHRGEQY,TRBJ2-7,TRBV29-1,many
ASSSRDTVPNEQF,TRBJ2-1,TRBV7-2,many
ASSAPDRADYGYT,TRBJ1-2,TRBV19,-
ASSSGTAAYNEQF,TRBJ2-1,TRBV6-9,-
SARDALTSGKVQGNEQF,TRBJ2-1,TRBV20-1,-
ATSDRQGGETQY,TRBJ2-5,TRBV24-1,-
SARTSGRKDTQY,TRBJ2-3,TRBV20-1,-
ASSPGQGFSYEQY,TRBJ2-7,TRBV18,many
ASSFVREIADTQY,TRBJ2-3,TRBV28,many
ASSPLDRLMNEQF,TRBJ2-1,TRBV7-9,many
ASSLFPRDNQPQH,TRBJ1-5,TRBV28,many
ASSFRTSFSYNEQF,TRBJ2-1,TRBV12-3/TRBV12-4,many
ASSLKNQQRQKDTQY,TRBJ2-3,TRBV11-2,many
ASSETETNEKLF,TRBJ1-4,TRBV2,once
ASSLAGPQNTEAF,TRBJ1-1,TRBV7-8,many
SANGGNYEQY,TRBJ2-7,TRBV20-1,many
ATSDRAGDGGGTDTQY,TRBJ2-3,TRBV24-1,many
ASSLSWAGFHEQY,TRBJ2-7,TRBV27,few
ASSVRGLKSYEQY,TRBJ2-7,TRBV7-2,many
ASRSDNYEQF,-,TRBV2,-
ASSLELGTGYT,TRBJ1-2,TRBV7-9,many
ASSLVRSGELF,TRBJ2-2,TRBV11-2,many
ASQQGAFGTKNIQY,TRBJ2-4,TRBV6-2/TRBV6-3,few
ASSSRGLPNYGYT,TRBJ1-2,TRBV18,many
ASSLLAGRADTQY,-,TRBV11-2,many
SANRVKTQY,TRBJ2-5,TRBV20-1,many
ASRDRGAGANTGELF,TRBJ2-2,TRBV28,few
ASSPPSAGELF,TRBJ2-2,TRBV7-8,many
ASRTSGGSYNEQF,TRBJ2-1,TRBV12-3/TRBV12-4,many
SARRPGRANTGELF,TRBJ2-2,TRBV20-1,many
SVFTQGNYGYT,TRBJ1-2,TRBV29-1,few
ASRGLGEKLF,TRBJ1-4,TRBV7-9,few
SASQGSSYNEQF,TRBJ2-1,TRBV20-1,-